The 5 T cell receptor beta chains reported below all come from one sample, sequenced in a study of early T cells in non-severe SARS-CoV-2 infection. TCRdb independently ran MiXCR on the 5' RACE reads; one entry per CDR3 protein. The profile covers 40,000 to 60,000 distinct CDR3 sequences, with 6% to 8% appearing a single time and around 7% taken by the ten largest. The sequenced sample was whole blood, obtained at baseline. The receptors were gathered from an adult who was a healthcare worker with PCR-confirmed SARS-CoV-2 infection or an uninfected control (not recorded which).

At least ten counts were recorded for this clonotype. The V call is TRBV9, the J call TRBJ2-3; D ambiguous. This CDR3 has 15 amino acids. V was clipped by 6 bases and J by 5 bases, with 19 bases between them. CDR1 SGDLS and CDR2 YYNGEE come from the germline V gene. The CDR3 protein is CASTRTAALIDTQYF. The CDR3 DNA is TGTGCCAGCACCCGGACGGCGGCATTGATAGATACGCAGTATTTT.

The CDR3 coding sequence is TGTGCCAGCAGCTTGGCCGGCAGCTCTGGGGCCAACGTCCTGACTTTC. Protein sequence: CASSLAGSSGANVLTF. V gene TRBV5-4 combines with J gene TRBJ2-6, with unresolved D. This CDR3 is built from 16 residues. V was cut by 0 bases and J by 0 bases, with 7 bases left in between. CDR1 and CDR2 (germline): SGHNT, YYREEE (reference sequence).

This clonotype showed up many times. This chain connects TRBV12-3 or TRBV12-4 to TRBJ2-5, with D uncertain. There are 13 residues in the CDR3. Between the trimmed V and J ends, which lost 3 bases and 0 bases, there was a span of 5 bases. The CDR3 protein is CASSFSNQETQYF. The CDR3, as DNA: TGTGCCAGCAGTTTCAGCAACCAAGAGACCCAGTACTTC.

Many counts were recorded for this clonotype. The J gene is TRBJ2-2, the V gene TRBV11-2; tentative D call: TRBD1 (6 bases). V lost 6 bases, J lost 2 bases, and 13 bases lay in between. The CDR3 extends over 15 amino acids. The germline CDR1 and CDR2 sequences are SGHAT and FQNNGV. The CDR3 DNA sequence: TGTGCCAGCAGTACCGGGACAACAAACACCGGGGAGCTGTTTTTT. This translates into CASSTGTTNTGELFF. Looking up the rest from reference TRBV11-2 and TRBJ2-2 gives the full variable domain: EAGVAQSPRYKIIEKRQSVAFWCNPISGHATLYWYQQILGQGPKLLIQFQNNGVVDDSQLPKDRFSAERLKGVDSTLKIQPAKLEDSAVYLCASSTGTTNTGELFFGEGSRLTVL.

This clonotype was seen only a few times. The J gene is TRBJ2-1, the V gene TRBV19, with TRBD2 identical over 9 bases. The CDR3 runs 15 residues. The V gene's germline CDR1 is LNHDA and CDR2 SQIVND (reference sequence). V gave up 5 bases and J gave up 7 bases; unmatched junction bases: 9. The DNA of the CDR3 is TGTGCCAGTAGTTGGGGGGTAGCGGGAGTGAATGAGCAGTTCTTC. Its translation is CASSWGVAGVNEQFF.